This T cell receptor beta chain was identified during a study of shared clonotypes between healthy human individuals. Study-level information: Per donor, CD8 memory used one plate, CD8 naive used two, CD4 memory used three and CD4 naive used three.

Here immunoSEQ multiplex PCR was the method, and the copy in TCRdb shows in-frame clones only, minus some. This table holds 2 million to 2.5 million clones, 90% to 97% found once. Per the germline V gene, CDR1 is SNHLY and CDR2 is FYNNEI. V was clipped by 6 bases and J by 2 bases; unmatched bases: 7. CDR3 length: 15 amino acids. Study findings and constraints: Enrolling few donors narrowed the genetic and exposure-history diversity that was represented. Sequencing depth was predicted to influence how clonotypes are shared among donors.

Worth noting for this clone: Its target is unknown.

The donors, healthy adults who were HIV-negative, had experienced no recent acute infections or vaccinations. This chain links TRBV2 with TRBJ2-7; TRBD2 agrees at 10 bases. The TCR was taken from a young man in good health. The sequenced sample was naive CD4+ T cells sorted from blood. Subset reported: CD45RA+ positively selected. The CDR3 coding sequence is TGTGCCAGCAGGACCGGAAGCGGGAGGGCCTACGAGCAGTACTTC. It codes for CASRTGSGRAYEQYF.